The 29 T cell receptor beta chains listed next were all sequenced from one sample in a study of T cell repertoires in cytomegalovirus infection. TCRdb re-called the reads with MiXCR, one entry per CDR3 protein. This table has around 430,000 distinct CDR3 sequences, under 45% appearing once. For these TCRs, the target antigens are not known. The sequences come from cultured PBMCs, collected from culture after CMV antigen stimulation. These receptor sequences come from a human donor in good health (CMV status not recorded). Some clones in this sample may be carry-over from other donors' samples.

This clonotype was observed once. The rearrangement joins TRBV6-2 or TRBV6-3 to TRBJ2-2; 10 bases align to TRBD2. The germline V gene encodes CDR1 MNHEY and CDR2 SVGEGT. The CDR3 consists of 17 residues. Trimming took 4 bases from V and 3 from J; bases not matched to a gene: 8. The CDR3 region is CASSSATSGTDTGELFF. In DNA, the CDR3 is TGTGCCAGCAGTTCCGCCACTAGCGGGACGGACACCGGGGAGCTGTTTTTT.

The chain joins TRBV4-3 to TRBJ2-2; D is unresolved. This CDR3 spans 14 amino acids. Between the trimmed V and J ends, which lost 6 bases and 0 bases, there was a span of 8 bases. CDR1 is LGHNA and CDR2 is YSLEER in the germline V gene. Written as DNA, the CDR3 is TGCGCCAGCAGTCTCGACACGAACACCGGGGAGCTGTTTTTT. Its protein product is CASSLDTNTGELFF.

This clonotype has more than one count but fewer than ten. The J gene is TRBJ1-6, the V gene TRBV6-5, with D unclear. In germline, CDR1 is MNHEY, CDR2 SVGAGI. Trimming shortened V by 6 bases and J by 10 bases, and 16 bases separated the two germline ends. This CDR3 has 14 amino acids. CDR3 amino acids: CASSPSPGRSPLHF. In nucleotides, the CDR3 is TGTGCCAGCAGCCCGAGCCCCGGCCGGTCACCCCTCCACTTT.

The rearrangement links TRBV7-6 to TRBJ2-3, with D uncertain. CDR1 is SGHVS and CDR2 is FNYEAQ in the germline V gene. The CDR3 has 14 amino acids. V was shortened by 7 bases and J by 0 bases, with 11 bases between the two germline ends. The DNA for the CDR3 is TGTGCCAGCAAGAAGGGCAGAAGCACAGATACGCAGTATTTT. This gives the protein CASKKGRSTDTQYF. The variable domain in full, with the rest retrieved from reference TRBV7-6 and TRBJ2-3, is GAGVSQSPRYKVTKRGQDVALRCDPISGHVSLYWYRQALGQGPEFLTYFNYEAQQDKSGLPNDRFSAERPEGSISTLTIQRTEQRDSAMYRCASKKGRSTDTQYFGPGTRLTVL.

V and J are TRBV7-9 and TRBJ2-7; 8 bases line up with TRBD1. J gave up 4 bases and V 6 bases, and 5 bases lay outside the gene matches. This CDR3 spans 13 amino acids. Looked up from germline, CDR1 is SEHNR and CDR2 is FQNEAQ (reference sequence). The CDR3 DNA is TGTGCCAGCAGATCGACAGGGGTATACGAGCAGTACTTC. Translated, it gives CASRSTGVYEQYF.

Comment on this clonotype: An end of the junction differs from the germline gene, which may be a read error. The chain carries TRBV4-3 and TRBJ1-3; TRBD1 aligns across 8 bases. The CDR3 is made up of 19 amino acids. Per the germline V gene, CDR1 is LGHNA and CDR2 is YSLEER. As DNA, the CDR3 is TGCGCTAGCAGCAAGTTCCGGGACAGGCGATCTCTGAAAGGAAACACCATATATTTT. Translated: CASSKFRDRRSLKGNTIYF.

The gene calls are TRBV2 and TRBJ1-6; 7 nucleotides agree with TRBD1. Germline trimming cut 6 bases from V and 16 bases from J; bases unmatched to any gene: 9. The V gene's germline CDR1 is SNHLY and CDR2 FYNNEI. There are 12 residues in the CDR3. In DNA, the CDR3 is TGTGCCAGCAGACTTTACAGGGGCCGGCTCCACTTT. Protein: CASRLYRGRLHF.

This clonotype has more than one count but fewer than ten. The gene calls are TRBV7-8 and TRBJ2-4, with a possible D match to TRBD1 (5 bases). This CDR3 region has 13 residues. Germline CDR1 is SGHVS and CDR2 is FQNEAQ. V lost 1 base, J lost 6 bases, and 7 bases lay in between. The CDR3 region has the DNA TGTGCCAGCAGCTTAGGGGGCGGAAACATTCAGTACTTC. Translation gives CASSLGGGNIQYF.

This clonotype was seen a handful of times. This chain uses TRBV29-1 with TRBJ1-1; D may be TRBD1 (5 bases). The CDR3 spans 15 residues. The germline V gene encodes CDR1 SQVTM and CDR2 ANQGSEA. V lost 5 bases and J lost 4, with 20 bases in between. CDR3 in DNA: TGCAGCGTTAGGACGGTGGGGGGAATTGGCACTGAAGCTTTCTTT. Its protein is CSVRTVGGIGTEAFF. Together with reference TRBV29-1 and TRBJ1-1, the CDR3 gives the full variable domain: SAVISQKPSRDICQRGTSLTIQCQVDSQVTMMFWYRQQPGQSLTLIATANQGSEATYESGFVIDKFPISRPNLTFSTLTVSNMSPEDSSIYLCSVRTVGGIGTEAFFGQGTRLTVV.

This clonotype was found once. The V and J genes are TRBV7-2 and TRBJ2-7, with D uncertain. This CDR3 is 13 amino acids long. The V end lost 1 base, the J end lost 6 bases, and 10 bases lay between the germline ends. CDR1 is SGHTA and CDR2 is FQGNSA in the germline V gene. CDR3 amino acids: CASSLDLGREQYF. DNA for the CDR3: TGTGCCAGCAGCTTAGATCTAGGACGCGAGCAGTACTTC.

J is TRBJ2-1 and V is TRBV7-6; no definite D call. The CDR3 runs 15 residues. The germline gives CDR1 SGHVS, CDR2 FNYEAQ. V was trimmed by 5 bases and J by 9 bases, leaving 20 bases between them. This chain's CDR3 is CASSPLGGTTVEQFF. The CDR3 coding sequence is TGTGCCAGCAGCCCGTTGGGCGGTACTACGGTTGAGCAGTTCTTC.

To note about this clonotype: At one end the junction does not follow the germline gene, possibly because of a read error. The V and J genes are TRBV13 and TRBJ1-1; D perhaps matches TRBD1 (6 bases). Germline assignment: CDR1 PRHDT and CDR2 FYEKMQ (reference sequence). This CDR3 has 14 residues. The CDR3 loop is CASSLGASGKNAFF. The CDR3 DNA follows: TGCGCCAGCAGCTTGGGGGCCAGTGGTAAGAACGCTTTCTTT.

This clonotype was seen ten or more times. The CDR3 DNA reads TGTGCCAGCACGACCGGGACAGTTCTTAATGAAAAACTGTTTTTT. Amino acid sequence: CASTTGTVLNEKLFF. This chain uses TRBV7-2 with TRBJ1-4; TRBD1 aligns across 7 bases. V trimming: 7 bases; J trimming: 4 bases; junction bases outside the gene matches: 9. This CDR3 comprises 15 residues. CDR1 is SGHTA, CDR2 FQGNSA, per germline. Full variable domain (missing parts from reference TRBV7-2 and TRBJ1-4): GAGVSQSPSNKVTEKGKDVELRCDPISGHTALYWYRQSLGQGLEFLIYFQGNSAPDKSGLPSDRFSAERTGGSVSTLTIQRTQQEDSAVYLCASTTGTVLNEKLFFGSGTQLSVL.

V is TRBV7-9 and J is TRBJ2-3; 8 nucleotides match TRBD2. V shed 3 bases, J shed 4 bases, and the junction held 6 bases outside the gene matches. This CDR3 has 15 residues. Germline loops: CDR1 SEHNR, CDR2 FQNEAQ (reference sequence). In nucleotides, the CDR3 is TGTGCCAGCAGCTTTACGGGGGGGCCTTCAGATACGCAGTATTTT. This translates into CASSFTGGPSDTQYF.

This clonotype turned up a few times. V usage is TRBV7-2 and J usage is TRBJ2-1; 13 bases are shared with TRBD2. CDR3 length: 17 residues. CDR1 and CDR2 from the germline V gene are SGHTA and FQGNSA. J gave up 5 bases and V 4 bases, and 8 bases lay outside the gene matches. The CDR3 region has the DNA TGTGCCAGCAGCTCGAGGACTAGCGGGAGATCCCACAATGAGCAGTTCTTC. It yields the protein CASSSRTSGRSHNEQFF.

This clonotype was seen just once. The chain uses TRBV6-1 and TRBJ2-7; unclear D gene. Deletions cut 2 bases from V and 1 base from J, with 12 bases between. CDR1 and CDR2 (germline): MNHNS, SASEGT. The CDR3 sequence is 15 residues long. The CDR3 loop is CASSEHWGGSYEQYF. CDR3 nucleotide sequence: TGTGCCAGCAGTGAACACTGGGGTGGATCCTACGAGCAGTACTTC.

This sequence joins TRBV7-2 and TRBJ1-1; no clear D gene. Deletions cut 1 base from V and 5 bases from J, with 11 bases between. Germline V CDR1 and CDR2: SGHTA, FQGNSA. This CDR3 has 14 amino acids. CDR3: CASSLGAGRTEAFF. The CDR3 DNA is TGTGCCAGCAGCTTAGGGGCGGGGAGGACTGAAGCTTTCTTT.

This clonotype came up a few times. This chain uses TRBV18 with TRBJ1-1, with 7 bases aligning to TRBD1. This CDR3 spans 21 amino acids. V lost 1 base and J lost 0; bases outside the gene matches: 20. The germline CDR1 and CDR2 sequences are KGHSH and LQKENI. The CDR3 sequence: CASSPRRTGTLPPWMNTEAFF. CDR3 sequence (DNA): TGTGCCAGCTCACCACGACGGACAGGCACACTGCCACCATGGATGAACACTGAAGCTTTCTTT.

This clonotype appeared a few times. V usage is TRBV12-3 or TRBV12-4 and J usage is TRBJ2-1, with 7 nucleotides matching TRBD2. The CDR3 runs to 14 residues. Trimming removed 0 bases from V and 5 bases from J; junction bases left unmatched: 1. The CDR3 here is CASSLAGRNNEQFF. Written as DNA, the CDR3 is TGTGCCAGCAGTTTAGCCGGGAGGAACAATGAGCAGTTCTTC.

This clonotype was picked up a small number of times. The rearrangement links TRBV15 to TRBJ1-1; a weak D match, TRBD1 (5 bases). V was trimmed by 1 base and J by 4 bases, leaving 13 bases between them. CDR3 length: 15 amino acids. CDR1 and CDR2 from the germline V gene are LNHNV and YYDKDF (reference sequence). The CDR3 spells CATSRGKGPGTEAFF. The CDR3 bases are TGTGCCACCAGCAGAGGGAAGGGGCCGGGCACTGAAGCTTTCTTT.

This clonotype has ten or more counts. The rearrangement links TRBV7-6 to TRBJ2-7; no firm D call. V lost 5 bases and J lost 7, with 12 bases in between. Germline V gene lookup returns CDR1 SGHVS and CDR2 FNYEAQ. This CDR3 is built from 12 residues. The CDR3 sequence: CASSPSGLEQYF. The CDR3 bases are TGTGCCAGCAGCCCATCCGGGCTAGAGCAGTACTTC.

V usage is TRBV2 and J usage is TRBJ1-2; 8 bases line up with TRBD1. Germline CDR1 is SNHLY and CDR2 is FYNNEI. The trim removed 6 bases at V and 8 bases at J, leaving 8 bases unmatched. This CDR3 has 13 residues. This chain's CDR3 is CASRLGQGGGYTF. The CDR3 DNA sequence: TGTGCCAGCAGACTCGGACAGGGAGGAGGCTACACCTTC.

This clonotype turned up a few times. This rearrangement joins TRBV12-3 or TRBV12-4 to TRBJ2-5, with TRBD2 matching over 7 bases. With V trimmed by 5 bases and J by 5 bases, 11 bases remained unmatched. This CDR3 has 15 residues. The CDR3 nucleotides are TGTGCCAGCAGTCGGGCTAGCGGAGAGGGGGAGACCCAGTACTTC. Translation: CASSRASGEGETQYF.

CDR3 sequence (DNA): TGTGCCAGCTCACCCCAGCCCGGGACAGGAGGAAACACCATATATTTT. Its translation is CASSPQPGTGGNTIYF. The chain has TRBV18 and TRBJ1-3, with 8 nucleotides matching TRBD1. J lost 4 bases, V lost 3 bases, and 8 bases had no gene match. CDR3 length: 16 amino acids. Germline V CDR1 and CDR2: KGHSH, LQKENI. The variable domain in full, with the rest retrieved from reference TRBV18 and TRBJ1-3, is NAGVMQNPRHLVRRRGQEARLRCSPMKGHSHVYWYRQLPEEGLKFMVYLQKENIIDESGMPKERFSAEFPKEGPSILRIQQVVRGDSAAYFCASSPQPGTGGNTIYFGEGSWLTVV.

V gene TRBV2 combines with J gene TRBJ2-5; D might be TRBD1 (5 bases). V gave up 4 bases and J gave up 5 bases, with 11 bases separating them. Germline-derived CDR1 and CDR2 are SNHLY and FYNNEI. The CDR3 is 13 amino acids. The DNA of the CDR3 is TGTGCCAGCAGTGTATTTGGGGCGGAGACCCAGTACTTC. Protein product: CASSVFGAETQYF.

The chain has TRBV4-3 and TRBJ2-7, with 8 nucleotides matching TRBD2. The CDR3 consists of 16 residues. The ends lost 0 bases at V and 0 bases at J; junction bases unmatched: 4. The germline V gene has CDR1 LGHNA and CDR2 YSLEER. CDR3 amino acids: CASSQEGGRPSYEQYF. The CDR3 DNA follows: TGCGCCAGCAGCCAAGAGGGCGGGAGGCCCTCCTACGAGCAGTACTTC.

The chain has TRBV19 and TRBJ1-5; D not resolved. Germline V gene sequence: CDR1 LNHDA, CDR2 SQIVND (reference sequence). This CDR3 region has 13 residues. Trimming left V 1 base short and J 5 bases short, with 6 bases between. The DNA for the CDR3 is TGTGCCAGTAGTATAGCTACCTATCAGCCCCAGCATTTT. Translated, it gives CASSIATYQPQHF.

This clonotype has a handful of counts. V gene TRBV7-2 combines with J gene TRBJ2-7; TRBD2 matches at 10 bases. This CDR3 spans 16 amino acids. The J segment lost 6 bases and the V segment lost 5 bases, leaving 13 bases of the junction unmatched. From germline, CDR1 is SGHTA and CDR2 FQGNSA. CDR3: CASSPRRASGSSEQYF. CDR3 nucleotides: TGTGCCAGCAGCCCCCGTCGGGCTAGCGGGAGTAGCGAGCAGTACTTC.

V and J are TRBV6-8 and TRBJ1-6; D gene uncertain. CDR3 length: 14 residues. Trimming stripped 0 bases from V and 4 bases from J, with 4 bases between. Germline V gives CDR1 MNHGY, CDR2 SAAAGT. DNA for the CDR3: TGTGCCAGCAGTTACTCGACTTATAATTCACCCCTCCACTTT. Its translation is CASSYSTYNSPLHF.